Listed here are 32 T cell receptor beta chains from one sample, sequenced in a study of regulatory T cells in long-lasting Graves disease. Arm-PCR with iRepertoire HTBI primers amplified the CDR3 regions for these TCR beta libraries. TCRdb itself ran the multiplex PCR reads through MiXCR, one entry per CDR3 protein. Of hundreds of thousands of distinct CDR3 sequences listed, roughly a sixth are singletons. Time point given: newly diagnosed GD, antithyroid drugs for less than 3 months. Scientists built the TCR library using RNA that was extracted from PBMCs. The sequencing used peripheral blood mononuclear cells (PBMCs), collected at new diagnosis, from a patient treated with antithyroid drugs. These receptors came from a female donor with Graves disease.

This clonotype has a count of ten or more. The chain is built from TRBV30 and TRBJ1-2; 7 nucleotides align to TRBD1. Unmatched junction bases numbered 2, after V lost 4 bases and J lost 0 bases. Germline assignment: CDR1 GTSNPN and CDR2 SVGIG (reference sequence). The CDR3 covers 13 residues. The CDR3 here is CAWKGTANYGYTF. CDR3 nucleotides: TGTGCCTGGAAAGGGACAGCTAACTATGGCTACACCTTC.

This clonotype was seen ten or more times. This chain joins TRBV6-2 or TRBV6-3 and TRBJ1-5, with D maybe TRBD1 (5 bases). V lost 10 bases to trimming and J lost 0 bases, with 7 bases between them. Germline assignment: CDR1 MNHEY and CDR2 SVGEGT. CDR3 length: 12 residues. The CDR3 sequence: CATGTSNQPQHF. The CDR3 region has the DNA TGTGCCACAGGGACTAGCAATCAGCCCCAGCATTTT.

In this sample, this clonotype turned up many times. The chain combines TRBV12-3 or TRBV12-4 with TRBJ1-6; TRBD1 is a possible D gene (5 bases). The CDR3 has 13 residues. The V end was cut by 5 bases, the J end by 4 bases, with 6 bases between. The CDR3 spells CASSPGYNSPLHF. CDR3 nucleotides: TGTGCCAGCAGTCCAGGGTATAATTCACCCCTCCACTTT.

This clonotype was detected only a few times. The V and J genes are TRBV20-1 and TRBJ2-6; D gene uncertain. The CDR3 extends over 15 amino acids. V shed 3 bases and J shed 1 base, with 10 bases lying between them. Germline V gene lookup returns CDR1 DFQATT and CDR2 SNEGSKA (reference sequence). For the CDR3, the DNA is TGCAGTGCTAGGACCTGGGTTTCTGGGGCCAACGTCCTGACTTTC. It encodes CSARTWVSGANVLTF.

This clonotype was counted at least ten times. The CDR3 region has the DNA TGCGCCTCGTGGGGTTCCGCGAACACCGGGGAGCTGTTTTTT. It codes for CASWGSANTGELFF. V and J are TRBV5-1 and TRBJ2-2, with D unresolved. V dropped 10 bases and J dropped 0 bases, with 13 bases sitting between them. Germline assignment: CDR1 SGHRS and CDR2 YFSETQ. The CDR3 covers 14 residues.

This clonotype has a handful of counts. This rearrangement joins TRBV14 to TRBJ2-1; TRBD2 is a possible D gene (5 bases). The germline V gene has CDR1 SGHDN and CDR2 FVKESK. The CDR3 extends over 13 amino acids. V was shortened by 4 bases and J by 8 bases, with 12 bases between the two germline ends. The CDR3 reads CASSLEGAYEQFF. The CDR3 nucleotides read TGTGCCAGCAGCCTCGAGGGCGCTTATGAGCAGTTCTTC.

The chain links TRBV19 to TRBJ1-1, with D unclear. V lost 3 bases and J lost 4, with 9 bases in between. This CDR3 contains 13 residues. Per germline, CDR1 LNHDA and CDR2 SQIVND (reference sequence). Here the CDR3 DNA reads TGTGCCAGTAGTATCGGGCAAGGCACTGAAGCTTTCTTT. It yields the protein CASSIGQGTEAFF.

This clonotype was seen at least ten times. The genes are TRBV2 and TRBJ1-2; D not certain. The CDR3 has 14 amino acids. Germline CDR1 and CDR2: SNHLY and FYNNEI. Here the CDR3 reads CASQWGGFADGYTF. CDR3 in DNA: TGTGCTTCACAGTGGGGAGGGTTTGCGGATGGCTACACCTTC.

This clonotype was observed at least ten times. V and J are TRBV12-3 or TRBV12-4 and TRBJ1-3; 8 bases fit TRBD1. The CDR3 consists of 17 residues. V dropped 3 bases and J dropped 0; count of bases not matched to a gene: 7. This CDR3 is CASSFRGQDFSGNTIYF. The CDR3 region has the DNA TGTGCCAGCAGTTTCAGGGGACAGGACTTCTCTGGAAACACCATATATTTT.

This clonotype appeared a few times. DNA for the CDR3: TGCAGTGCTAGAGATAGCGGCACCGGGGAGCTGTTTTTT. Translating it yields CSARDSGTGELFF. V gene TRBV20-1 combines with J gene TRBJ2-2, with D maybe TRBD2 (6 bases). Germline CDR1 is DFQATT and CDR2 is SNEGSKA (reference sequence). This CDR3 contains 13 residues. V gave up 0 bases and J gave up 4 bases, with 6 bases separating them.

The chain carries TRBV19 and TRBJ1-2; 7 bases map to TRBD1. The J segment lost 0 bases and the V segment lost 5 bases, leaving 12 bases of the junction unmatched. Germline loops: CDR1 LNHDA, CDR2 SQIVND (reference sequence). This CDR3 is 17 amino acids long. The CDR3 loop is CASSPGTVPTANYGYTF. CDR3 DNA sequence: TGTGCCAGTAGTCCCGGGACAGTACCGACTGCTAACTATGGCTACACCTTC.

The V call is TRBV6-2 or TRBV6-3, the J call TRBJ2-3; 7 nucleotides line up with TRBD1. The CDR3 runs 15 residues. Trimming at V came to 5 bases and at J to 5 bases, leaving 10 bases not matched to a gene. In germline, CDR1 is MNHEY, CDR2 SVGEGT. The CDR3 reads CASSHDRVYGDTQYF. In DNA form, the CDR3 reads TGTGCCAGCAGTCACGACAGGGTTTATGGAGATACGCAGTATTTT.

V gene TRBV18 combines with J gene TRBJ2-2; D might be TRBD2 (5 bases). Looked up from germline, CDR1 is KGHSH and CDR2 is LQKENI. This CDR3 comprises 15 residues. The V and J ends lost 3 bases and 7 bases respectively, with 15 bases between them. The CDR3 nucleotides read TGTGCCAGCTCACCGAGGATGGAGGAGAGCGGGGAGCTGTTTTTT. Translated: CASSPRMEESGELFF. Supplemented by reference TRBV18 and TRBJ2-2, the full variable domain reads NAGVMQNPRHLVRRRGQEARLRCSPMKGHSHVYWYRQLPEEGLKFMVYLQKENIIDESGMPKERFSAEFPKEGPSILRIQQVVRGDSAAYFCASSPRMEESGELFFGEGSRLTVL.

This clonotype appeared many times. The gene calls are TRBV30 and TRBJ1-6, with D uncertain. V gave up 3 bases and J gave up 3 bases, with 12 bases separating them. The germline V gene has CDR1 GTSNPN and CDR2 SVGIG (reference sequence). The CDR3 is 15 residues long. CDR3 in amino acids: CAWSRTRGYNSPLHF. CDR3 nucleotides: TGTGCCTGGAGCCGCACCCGCGGCTATAATTCACCCCTCCACTTT.

Many counts were recorded for this clonotype. The CDR3 loop reads CASWDREWSEAFF. DNA of the CDR3: TGTGCCAGCTGGGACAGGGAGTGGTCTGAAGCTTTCTTT. The chain recombines TRBV27 with TRBJ1-1; 9 nucleotides align to TRBD1. The V gene end was trimmed by 8 bases and the J gene end by 6 bases; junction bases not matched to a gene: 7. The germline CDR1 and CDR2 sequences are MNHEY and SMNVEV (reference sequence). The length of the CDR3 is 13 residues.

This clonotype was recorded at least ten times. V is TRBV5-6 and J is TRBJ2-7; D may be TRBD2 (6 bases). The germline gives CDR1 SGHDT, CDR2 YYEEEE. Trimming left V 5 bases short and J 2 bases short, with 17 bases between. The CDR3 contains 15 residues. The CDR3 protein is CASSSDVLAPYEQYF. CDR3 nucleotide sequence: TGTGCCAGCAGTTCGGACGTACTAGCCCCCTACGAGCAGTACTTC. Combining the CDR3 with reference TRBV5-6 and TRBJ2-7 gives the whole variable domain DAGVTQSPTHLIKTRGQQVTLRCSPKSGHDTVSWYQQALGQGPQFIFQYYEEEERQRGNFPDRFSGHQFPNYSSELNVNALLLGDSALYLCASSSDVLAPYEQYFGPGTRLTVT.

At least ten counts were recorded for this clonotype. CDR3 nucleotides: TGTGCCAGCAGCTTTTACAGGGACGATACGCAGTATTTT. Protein: CASSFYRDDTQYF. The chain carries TRBV7-9 and TRBJ2-3; D might be TRBD1 (6 bases). Looked up from germline, CDR1 is SEHNR and CDR2 is FQNEAQ (reference sequence). V was shortened by 3 bases and J by 6 bases, with 10 bases between the two germline ends. The CDR3 is made up of 13 amino acids.

This clonotype has a count of ten or more. V usage is TRBV2 and J usage is TRBJ2-3; tentative D call: TRBD1 (8 bases). The CDR3 totals 14 residues. Germline V gene lookup returns CDR1 SNHLY and CDR2 FYNNEI. Trimming took off 5 bases at V and 5 bases at J, with 14 bases between the two ends. CDR3 DNA: TGTGCCAGCAGTCCACAGGGGGGGTTAGATACGCAGTATTTT. This sequence encodes CASSPQGGLDTQYF.

The table lists this clonotype with many counts. The chain combines TRBV28 with TRBJ1-2; D gene uncertain. This CDR3 comprises 16 residues. Per the germline V gene, CDR1 is MDHEN and CDR2 is SYDVKM. The V and J ends lost 6 bases and 3 bases respectively, with 20 bases between them. In DNA form, the CDR3 reads TGTGCCAGCAGCTTAGATGAACAGTGGGAGGACTATGGCTACACCTTC. It codes for CASSLDEQWEDYGYTF.

This clonotype has at least ten counts. The rearrangement joins TRBV5-6 to TRBJ1-3; D is possibly TRBD1 (5 bases). Trimming shortened V by 2 bases and J by 4 bases, and 10 bases separated the two germline ends. The CDR3 has 14 residues. Germline-derived CDR1 and CDR2 are SGHDT and YYEEEE. CDR3: CASSLGDFGNTIYF. The CDR3 region has the DNA TGTGCCAGCAGCTTAGGGGATTTCGGAAACACCATATATTTT.

This clonotype was detected many times. V and J are TRBV7-9 and TRBJ2-3; the match to TRBD1 covers 9 bases. V lost 5 bases to trimming and J lost 4 bases; unmatched junction nucleotides: 7. This CDR3 comprises 15 residues. Germline V lookup: CDR1 SEHNR, CDR2 FQNEAQ (reference sequence). The CDR3 region is CASSPPDRGADTQYF. The CDR3 DNA is TGTGCCAGCAGCCCCCCGGACAGGGGAGCAGATACGCAGTATTTT.

J is TRBJ2-1 and V is TRBV25-1, with a weak D call TRBD2 (5 bases). From germline, CDR1 is MGHDK and CDR2 SYGVNS. The ends were cut back, 5 bases at V and 4 bases at J, with 21 bases in the middle. This CDR3 has 17 amino acids. The chain's CDR3 is CASSQNSGEGAYNEQFF. CDR3 DNA: TGTGCCAGCAGTCAAAACTCAGGAGAGGGTGCGTACAATGAGCAGTTCTTC.

This clonotype was found many times. This chain uses TRBV12-3 or TRBV12-4 with TRBJ2-1; unclear D gene. V lost 2 bases, J lost 9 bases, and 20 bases lay in between. This CDR3 comprises 16 residues. The CDR3 DNA follows: TGTGCCAGCAGTTTACCCCGCTCCTCTAGTTTCACTGAGCAGTTCTTC. Translation: CASSLPRSSSFTEQFF.

This clonotype occurred a few times. The chain carries TRBV12-3 or TRBV12-4 and TRBJ2-7; TRBD2 agrees at 15 bases. CDR3 length: 16 residues. V lost 5 bases to trimming and J lost 7 bases; unmatched junction nucleotides: 9. CDR3 region: CASSLRTSGRAWEQYF. The CDR3 nucleotides read TGTGCCAGCAGTCTGCGGACTAGCGGGAGGGCTTGGGAGCAGTACTTC.

The table lists this clonotype with many counts. The rearrangement links TRBV4-3 to TRBJ1-1, with 7 bases matching TRBD1. Trimming took 4 bases from V and 3 from J; bases not matched to a gene: 8. CDR1 is LGHNA, CDR2 YSLEER, per germline. CDR3 length: 15 amino acids. The CDR3 DNA follows: TGCGCCAGCAGCCTTAACGGACAGGAGGACACTGAAGCTTTCTTT. Translating it yields CASSLNGQEDTEAFF.

This clonotype occurred many times. CDR3 DNA sequence: TGTGCCAGCAGTAAGGGGGCTGGAAACACCATATATTTT. Protein: CASSKGAGNTIYF. V and J are TRBV6-2 or TRBV6-3 and TRBJ1-3, with a possible D match to TRBD1 (6 bases). The CDR3 spans 13 residues. The germline V gene has CDR1 MNHEY and CDR2 SVGEGT. V shed 5 bases and J shed 2 bases, with 7 bases lying between them.

This clonotype was seen a single time. V is TRBV18 and J is TRBJ1-1, with D perhaps TRBD1 (5 bases). CDR1 and CDR2 from the germline V gene are KGHSH and LQKENI. V dropped 2 bases and J dropped 1 base, with 11 bases sitting between them. The CDR3 extends over 15 amino acids. The CDR3 DNA sequence: TGTGCCAGCTCACCAGGTAAGGGGTCGAACACTGAAGCTTTCTTT. Its translation is CASSPGKGSNTEAFF.

Comment on this clonotype: Being one base from a much bigger clone, this may be a read error. The chain links TRBV2 to TRBJ2-1; D may be TRBD1 or TRBD2 (7 bases each). Germline V gene lookup returns CDR1 SNHLY and CDR2 FYNNEI. The CDR3 has 16 residues. This CDR3 is CASSRNRGGGYNDQFF. The CDR3 DNA is TGTGCCAGCAGCAGAAACAGGGGAGGGGGTTACAATGATCAGTTCTTC.

This clonotype was found a few times. A clone one base away is much larger, so this may be a read error. V and J are TRBV24-1 and TRBJ2-1; the D is unclear. The ends were cut back, 7 bases at V and 9 bases at J, with 15 bases in the middle. CDR1 and CDR2 from the germline V gene are KGHDR and SFDVKD. The CDR3 is 13 amino acids. This CDR3 is CATSGRAHGEQFF. CDR3 nucleotides: TGTGCCACCAGCGGCAGAGCGCATGGTGAGCAGTTCTTC.

J is TRBJ2-3 and V is TRBV2; 16 positions match TRBD2. Unmatched junction bases numbered 7, after V lost 4 bases and J lost 6 bases. CDR1 and CDR2 from the germline V gene are SNHLY and FYNNEI. This CDR3 region has 17 residues. The CDR3 here is CASSVGTSGGGTDTQYF. As DNA, the CDR3 is TGTGCCAGCAGTGTCGGGACTAGCGGGGGGGGTACGGATACGCAGTATTTT. The whole variable domain, remainder taken from reference TRBV2 and TRBJ2-3, is EPEVTQTPSHQVTQMGQEVILRCVPISNHLYFYWYRQILGQKVEFLVSFYNNEISEKSEIFDDQFSVERPDGSNFTLKIRSTKLEDSAMYFCASSVGTSGGGTDTQYFGPGTRLTVL.

The J gene is TRBJ1-4, the V gene TRBV6-5, with 8 bases lining up with TRBD1. CDR3 length: 15 residues. Germline CDR1 is MNHEY and CDR2 is SVGAGI. The V segment lost 4 bases and the J segment 6 bases; nucleotides outside the gene matches: 7. CDR3 amino acids: CASSSQGALDEKLFF. The CDR3 DNA reads as TGTGCCAGCAGTTCCCAGGGGGCGCTGGATGAAAAACTGTTTTTT.

This clonotype was counted ten times or more. The CDR3 nucleotides read TGTGCCAGCAGTTTACGTAGTATAGTCTCCTACGAGCAGTACTTC. This translates into CASSLRSIVSYEQYF. V gene TRBV28 combines with J gene TRBJ2-7; D unresolved. Trimming pared 2 bases from V and 0 bases from J, leaving 11 bases between. This CDR3 has 15 amino acids. CDR1 is MDHEN and CDR2 is SYDVKM in the germline V gene.